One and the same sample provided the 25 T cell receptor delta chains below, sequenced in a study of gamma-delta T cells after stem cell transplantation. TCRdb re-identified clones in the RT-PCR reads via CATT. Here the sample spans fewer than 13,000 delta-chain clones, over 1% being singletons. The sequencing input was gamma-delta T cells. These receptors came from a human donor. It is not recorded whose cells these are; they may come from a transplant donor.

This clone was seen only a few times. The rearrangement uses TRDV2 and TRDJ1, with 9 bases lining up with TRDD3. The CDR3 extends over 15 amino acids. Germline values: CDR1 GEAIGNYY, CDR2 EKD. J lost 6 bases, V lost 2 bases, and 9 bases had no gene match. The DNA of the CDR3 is TGTGCCTGTGACAGCCTCGGGGATACGCGCTATAAACTCATCTTT. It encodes CACDSLGDTRYKLIF.

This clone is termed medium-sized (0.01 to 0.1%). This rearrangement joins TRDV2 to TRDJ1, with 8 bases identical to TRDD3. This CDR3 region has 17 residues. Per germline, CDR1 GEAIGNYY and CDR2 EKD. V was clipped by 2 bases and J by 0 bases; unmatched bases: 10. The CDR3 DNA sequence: TGTGCCTGTGACAACCTGGGGGAGCAATTGTACACCGATAAACTCATCTTT. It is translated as CACDNLGEQLYTDKLIF.

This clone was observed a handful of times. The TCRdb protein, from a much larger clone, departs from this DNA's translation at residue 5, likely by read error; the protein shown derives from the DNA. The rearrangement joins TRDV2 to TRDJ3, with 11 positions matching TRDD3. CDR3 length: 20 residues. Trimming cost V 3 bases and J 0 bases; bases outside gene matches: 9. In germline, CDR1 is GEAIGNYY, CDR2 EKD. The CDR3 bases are TGTGCCTGTGACGCCGTCATGGGGGATACGAGCTCCTGGGACACCCGACAGATGTTTTTC. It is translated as CACDAVMGDTSSWDTRQMFF.

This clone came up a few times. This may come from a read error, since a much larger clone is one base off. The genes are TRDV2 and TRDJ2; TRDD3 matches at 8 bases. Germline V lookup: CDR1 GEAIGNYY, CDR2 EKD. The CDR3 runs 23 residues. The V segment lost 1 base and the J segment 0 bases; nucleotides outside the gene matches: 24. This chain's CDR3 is CACDTVAVGYASNPSALTAQLFF. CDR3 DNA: TGTGCCTGTGACACGGTCGCTGTGGGATACGCGTCTAATCCATCCGCTTTGACAGCACAACTCTTCTTT.

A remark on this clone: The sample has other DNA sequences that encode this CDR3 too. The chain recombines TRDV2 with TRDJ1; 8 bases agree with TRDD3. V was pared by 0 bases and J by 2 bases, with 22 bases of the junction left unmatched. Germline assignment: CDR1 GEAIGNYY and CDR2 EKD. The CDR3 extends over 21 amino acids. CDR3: CACDTLVFPITGGSYTDKLIF. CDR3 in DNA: TGTGCCTGTGACACCCTCGTTTTTCCTATTACTGGGGGGTCGTATACCGATAAACTCATCTTT.

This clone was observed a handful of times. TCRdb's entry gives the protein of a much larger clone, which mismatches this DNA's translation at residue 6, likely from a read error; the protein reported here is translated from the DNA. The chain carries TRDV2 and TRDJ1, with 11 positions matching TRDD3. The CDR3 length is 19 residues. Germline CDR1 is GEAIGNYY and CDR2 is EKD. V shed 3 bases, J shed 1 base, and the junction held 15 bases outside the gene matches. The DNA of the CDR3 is TGTGCCTGTGACCCCGCTATACTGGGGGATAGAGGGGCCACCGATAAACTCATCTTT. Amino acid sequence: CACDPAILGDRGATDKLIF.

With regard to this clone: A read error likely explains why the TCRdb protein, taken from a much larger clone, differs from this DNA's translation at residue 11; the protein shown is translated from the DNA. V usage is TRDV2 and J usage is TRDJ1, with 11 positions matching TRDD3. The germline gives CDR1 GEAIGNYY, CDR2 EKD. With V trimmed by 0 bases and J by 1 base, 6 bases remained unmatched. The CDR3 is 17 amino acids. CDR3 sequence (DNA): TGTGCCTGTGACACCCTACTGGGGGATAGGTGCACCGATAAACTCATCTTT. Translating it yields CACDTLLGDRCTDKLIF.

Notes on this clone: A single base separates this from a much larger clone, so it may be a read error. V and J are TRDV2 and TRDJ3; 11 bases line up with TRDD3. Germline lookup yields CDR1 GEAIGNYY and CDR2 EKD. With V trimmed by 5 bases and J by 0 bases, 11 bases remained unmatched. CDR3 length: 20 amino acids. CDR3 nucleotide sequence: TGTGCCTGTGGCCTAGTACTGGGGGATAGTTACTCCTGGGACACCCGACAGATGTTTTTC. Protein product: CACGLVLGDSYSWDTRQMFF.

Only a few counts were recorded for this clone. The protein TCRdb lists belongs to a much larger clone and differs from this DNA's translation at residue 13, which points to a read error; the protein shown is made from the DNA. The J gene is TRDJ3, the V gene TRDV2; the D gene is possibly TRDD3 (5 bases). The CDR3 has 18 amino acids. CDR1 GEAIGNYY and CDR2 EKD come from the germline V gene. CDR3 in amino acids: CACDTVLGRSWDARQMFF. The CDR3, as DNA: TGTGCCTGTGACACCGTACTCGGCCGCTCCTGGGACGCCCGACAGATGTTTTTC.

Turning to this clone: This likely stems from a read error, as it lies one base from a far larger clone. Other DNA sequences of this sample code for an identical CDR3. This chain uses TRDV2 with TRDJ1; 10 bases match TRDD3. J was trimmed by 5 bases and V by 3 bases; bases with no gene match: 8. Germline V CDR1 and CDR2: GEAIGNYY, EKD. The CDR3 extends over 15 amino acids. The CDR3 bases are TGTGCCTGTGACGCTATCGGGGGATACGAGGATAAACTCATCTTT. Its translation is CACDAIGGYEDKLIF.

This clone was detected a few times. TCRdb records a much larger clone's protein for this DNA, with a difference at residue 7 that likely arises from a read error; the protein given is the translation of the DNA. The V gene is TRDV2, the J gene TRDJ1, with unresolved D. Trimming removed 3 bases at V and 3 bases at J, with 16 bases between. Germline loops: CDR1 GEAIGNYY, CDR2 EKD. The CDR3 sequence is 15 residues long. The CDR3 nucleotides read TGTGCCTGTGACGAGACTAGGGTCCTGGCCGATAAACTCATCTTT. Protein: CACDETRVLADKLIF.

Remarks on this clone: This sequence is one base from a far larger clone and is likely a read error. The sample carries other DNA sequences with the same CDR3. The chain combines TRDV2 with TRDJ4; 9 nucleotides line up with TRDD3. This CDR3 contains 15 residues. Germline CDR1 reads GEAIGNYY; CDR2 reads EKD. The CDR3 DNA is TGTGCCTGTGACACGCTGGGGGATGACACCAGGCCCCTGATCTTT. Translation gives CACDTLGDDTRPLIF.

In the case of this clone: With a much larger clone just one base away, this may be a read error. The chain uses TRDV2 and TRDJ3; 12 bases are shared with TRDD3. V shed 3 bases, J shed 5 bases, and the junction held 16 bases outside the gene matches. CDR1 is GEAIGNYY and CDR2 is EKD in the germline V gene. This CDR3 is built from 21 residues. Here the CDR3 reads CACDRVLGDTSGSRDTRQMFF. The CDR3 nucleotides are TGTGCCTGTGACCGAGTACTGGGGGATACATCTGGTTCCCGGGACACCCGACAGATGTTTTTC.

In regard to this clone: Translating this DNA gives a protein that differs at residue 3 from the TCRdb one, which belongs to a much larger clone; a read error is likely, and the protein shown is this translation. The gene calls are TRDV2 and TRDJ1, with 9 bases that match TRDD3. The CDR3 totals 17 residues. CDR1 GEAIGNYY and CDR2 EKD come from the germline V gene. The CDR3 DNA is TGTGCCTGGGACATGGTACTGGGGGAATCCTACACCGATAAACTCATCTTT. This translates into CAWDMVLGESYTDKLIF.

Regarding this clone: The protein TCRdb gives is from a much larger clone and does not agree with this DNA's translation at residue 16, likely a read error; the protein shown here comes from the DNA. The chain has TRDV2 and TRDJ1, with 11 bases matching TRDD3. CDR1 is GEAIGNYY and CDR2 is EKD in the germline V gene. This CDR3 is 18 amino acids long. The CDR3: CACATLLGDTSYTDKPIF. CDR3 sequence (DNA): TGTGCCTGTGCCACCCTGCTGGGGGATACCTCGTACACCGATAAACCCATCTTT.

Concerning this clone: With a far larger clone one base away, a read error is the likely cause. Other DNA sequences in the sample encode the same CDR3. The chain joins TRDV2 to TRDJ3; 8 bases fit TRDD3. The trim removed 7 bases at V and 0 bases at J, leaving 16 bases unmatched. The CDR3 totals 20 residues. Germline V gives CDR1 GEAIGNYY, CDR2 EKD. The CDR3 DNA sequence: TGTGCCTGCGACGATATGTTGGGATACGAAGGCTCCTGGGACACCCGACAGATGTTTTTC. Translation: CACDDMLGYEGSWDTRQMFF.

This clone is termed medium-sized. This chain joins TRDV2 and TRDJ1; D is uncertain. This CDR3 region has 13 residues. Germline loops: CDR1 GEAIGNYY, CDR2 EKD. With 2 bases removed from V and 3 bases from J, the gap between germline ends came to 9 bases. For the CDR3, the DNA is TGTGCCTGTGACAAGATGCGGGCCGATAAACTCATCTTT. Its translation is CACDKMRADKLIF.

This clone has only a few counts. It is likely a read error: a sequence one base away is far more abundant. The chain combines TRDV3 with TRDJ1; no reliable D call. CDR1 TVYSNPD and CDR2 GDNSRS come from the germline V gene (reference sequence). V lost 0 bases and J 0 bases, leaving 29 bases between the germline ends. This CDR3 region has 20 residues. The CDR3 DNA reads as TGTGCCTTTAGTTTAGGGGTGGACCCCGTCCCCCTCCTGTACACCGATAAACTCATCTTT. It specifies CAFSLGVDPVPLLYTDKLIF. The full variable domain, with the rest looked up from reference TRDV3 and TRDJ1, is CDKVTQSSPDQTVASGSEVVLLCTYDTVYSNPDLFWYRIRPDYSFQFVFYGDNSRSEGADFTQGRFSVKHILTQKAFHLVISPVRTEDSATYYCAFSLGVDPVPLLYTDKLIFGKGTRVTVEP.

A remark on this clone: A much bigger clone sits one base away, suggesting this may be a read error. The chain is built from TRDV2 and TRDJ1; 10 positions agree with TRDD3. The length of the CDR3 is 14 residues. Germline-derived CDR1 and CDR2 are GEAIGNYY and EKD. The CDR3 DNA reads TGTGCCCGTGACAAACTGGGGGATACCGATAAACTCATCTTT. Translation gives CARDKLGDTDKLIF.

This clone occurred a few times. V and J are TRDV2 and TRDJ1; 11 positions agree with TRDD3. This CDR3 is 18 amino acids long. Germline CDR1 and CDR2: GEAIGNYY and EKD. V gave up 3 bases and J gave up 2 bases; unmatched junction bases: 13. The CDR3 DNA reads TGTGCCTGTGACGGATTACTGGGGGATAAGAGTGAGACCGATAAACTCATCTTT. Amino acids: CACDGLLGDKSETDKLIF.

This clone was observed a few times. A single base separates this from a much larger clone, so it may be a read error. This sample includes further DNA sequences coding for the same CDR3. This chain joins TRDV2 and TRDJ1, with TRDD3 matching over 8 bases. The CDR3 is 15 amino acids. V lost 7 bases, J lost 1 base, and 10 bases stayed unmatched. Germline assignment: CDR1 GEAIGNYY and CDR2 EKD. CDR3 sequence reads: CACDGLGVATDKLIF. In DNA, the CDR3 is TGTGCCTGCGATGGACTGGGGGTTGCCACCGATAAACTCATCTTT.

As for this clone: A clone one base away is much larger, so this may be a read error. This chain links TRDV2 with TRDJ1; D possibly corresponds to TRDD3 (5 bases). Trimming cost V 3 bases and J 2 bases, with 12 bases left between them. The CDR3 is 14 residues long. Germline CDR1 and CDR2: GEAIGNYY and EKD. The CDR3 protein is CACDAILGTDKLIF. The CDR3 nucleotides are TGTGCCTGTGACGCGATTCTGGGTACCGATAAACTCATCTTT.

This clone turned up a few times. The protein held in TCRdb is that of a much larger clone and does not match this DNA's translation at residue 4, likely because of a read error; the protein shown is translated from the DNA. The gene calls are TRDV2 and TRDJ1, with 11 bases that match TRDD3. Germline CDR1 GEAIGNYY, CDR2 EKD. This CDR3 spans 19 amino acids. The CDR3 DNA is TGTGCCTGTGGCACCGTGAGTGGGGGATACGCCCGGTACACCGATAAACTCATCTTT. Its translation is CACGTVSGGYARYTDKLIF.

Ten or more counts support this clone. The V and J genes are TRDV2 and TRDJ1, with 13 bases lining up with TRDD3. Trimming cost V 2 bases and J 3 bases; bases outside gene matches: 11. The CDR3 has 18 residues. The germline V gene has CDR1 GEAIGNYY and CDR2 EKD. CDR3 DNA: TGTGCCTGTGACAACGTACTGGGGGATACGCGTTTTCCCGATAAACTCATCTTT. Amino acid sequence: CACDNVLGDTRFPDKLIF.

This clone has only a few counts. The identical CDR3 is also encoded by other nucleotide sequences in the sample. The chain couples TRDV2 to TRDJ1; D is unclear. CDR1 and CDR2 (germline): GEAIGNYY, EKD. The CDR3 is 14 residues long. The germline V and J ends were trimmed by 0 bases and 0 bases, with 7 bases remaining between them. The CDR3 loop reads CACDTAGYTDKLIF. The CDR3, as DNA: TGTGCCTGTGACACCGCGGGTTACACCGATAAACTCATCTTT.